The 2 T cell receptor beta chains below come from one sample, sequenced in a study of T-cell reconstitution after alpha-beta-depleted transplantation in children. A TCRbeta library incorporating unique molecular identifiers was prepared. MiXCR, applied by TCRdb to the PCR reads, yields one record per CDR3 protein. The sample yields some 600,000 distinct CDR3 sequences, over 15% seen once. Sequences were derived from PBMCs from the stem cell graft donor, sampled from the stem cell graft. The source is a human donor who donated a stem cell graft to a child with acute myeloid leukemia.

This clonotype was observed a few times. J is TRBJ1-3 and V is TRBV12-3 or TRBV12-4, with D possibly being TRBD1 (6 bases). The length of the CDR3 is 15 residues. V gave up 7 bases and J gave up 4 bases, with 17 bases separating them. The DNA for the CDR3 is TGTGCCAGCATCAAAGAGGGGGGGCTAGGAAACACCATATATTTT. Its protein product is CASIKEGGLGNTIYF.

The sample holds a few counts of this clonotype. The chain joins TRBV20-1 to TRBJ1-2; weak D call: TRBD1 (6 bases). With 5 bases removed from V and 0 bases from J, the gap between germline ends came to 13 bases. This CDR3 region has 14 residues. From germline, CDR1 is DFQATT and CDR2 SNEGSKA (reference sequence). The CDR3 loop reads CSAQQGGTNYGYTF. DNA of the CDR3: TGCAGTGCTCAACAGGGAGGAACTAACTATGGCTACACCTTC.